This TCR beta chain comes out of a study of T cells in localized non-small cell lung cancer. This clone has only a few counts. Sequencing used immunoSEQ multiplex PCR; TCRdb keeps in-frame clones, though not all of them. The repertoire holds fewer than 30,000 clones, roughly 90% seen once, with around 6% in the top ten. Trimming took 5 bases from V and 0 from J, leaving 14 bases between them. The CDR3 has 15 amino acids. Germline lookup yields CDR1 MNHEY and CDR2 SVGAGI. The sequence was collected from a man aged 40-75 years with stage II lung adenocarcinoma. The chain employs TRBV6-5 and TRBJ2-7; maybe TRBD1 (6 bases). This sample comprised PBMCs, obtained before any cancer treatment. CDR3 protein: CASSLRQDSSYEQYF. CDR3 sequence (DNA): TGTGCCAGCAGTCTCCGACAGGACAGCTCCTACGAGCAGTACTTC.